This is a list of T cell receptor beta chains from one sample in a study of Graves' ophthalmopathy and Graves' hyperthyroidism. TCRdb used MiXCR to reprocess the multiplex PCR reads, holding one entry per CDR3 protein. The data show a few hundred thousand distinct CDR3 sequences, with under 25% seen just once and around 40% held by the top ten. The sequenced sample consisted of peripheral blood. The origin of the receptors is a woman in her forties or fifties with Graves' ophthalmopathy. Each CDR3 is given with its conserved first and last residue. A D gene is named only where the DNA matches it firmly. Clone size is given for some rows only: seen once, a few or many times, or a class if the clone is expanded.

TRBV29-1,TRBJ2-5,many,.,TGCAGCGTTGTAGGCCGGGGACGGGGCGAGACCCAGTACTTC,CSVVGRGRGETQYF
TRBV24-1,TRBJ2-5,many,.,TGTGCCACCAGTGATACGGGTATTGACTCCGGAGAGACCCAGTACTTC,CATSDTGIDSGETQYF
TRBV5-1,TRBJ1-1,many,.,TGCGCCAGCAGCGGGGAAGCCGGGAGAGGGACTGAAGCTTTCTTT,CASSGEAGRGTEAFF
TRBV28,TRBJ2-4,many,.,TGTGCCAGCAGTTTTCAGGGCAAAAACATTCAGTACTTC,CASSFQGKNIQYF
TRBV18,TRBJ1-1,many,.,TGTGCCAGCTCACCACTACCAGCACTGAACACTGAAGCTTTCTTT,CASSPLPALNTEAFF
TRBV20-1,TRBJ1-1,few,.,TGCAGTGCTAGAGGTCCAAACACCAACACTGAAGCTTTCTTT,CSARGPNTNTEAFF
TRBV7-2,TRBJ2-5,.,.,TGTGCCAGCGAAATTGGACAGCGCGGTTCGGCCCAGTACTTC,CASEIGQRGSAQYF
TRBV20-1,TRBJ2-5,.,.,TGCAGTGCTAGGACGGGACAACCAAAAGAGACCCAGTACTTC,CSARTGQPKETQYF
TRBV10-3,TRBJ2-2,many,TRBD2,TGTGCCATTCCCAGTCCGGCGGGAGGTTCGCACACCGGGGAGCTGTTTTTT,CAIPSPAGGSHTGELFF
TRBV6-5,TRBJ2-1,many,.,TGTGCCAGCACCCGGCGGGCGATATTTAGCTCCTACAATGAGCAGTTCTTC,CASTRRAIFSSYNEQFF
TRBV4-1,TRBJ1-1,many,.,TGCGCCAGCAGCCACCCTGGGGCTGGGGGAGAAGCTTTCTTT,CASSHPGAGGEAFF
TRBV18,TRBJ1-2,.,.,TGTGCCAGCTCACCGGTGGGCCCGGAGGGCTACACCTTC,CASSPVGPEGYTF
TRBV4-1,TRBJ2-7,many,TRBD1,TGCGCCAGCAGCCGAGAACCGGGACAGCCTTTATCCTACGAGCAGTACTTC,CASSREPGQPLSYEQYF
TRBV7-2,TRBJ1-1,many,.,TGTGCCAGCAGCCCAGGACGGAGCCCTATCCCTGAAGCTTTCTTT,CASSPGRSPIPEAFF
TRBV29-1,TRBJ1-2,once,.,TGCAGCGTTGAAGAAAGATCAGCTTCCTATGGCTACACCTTC,CSVEERSASYGYTF
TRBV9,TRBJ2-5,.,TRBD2,TGTGCCAGCAGTAGGACTAGCGGGGTAACGCAAGAGACCCAGTACTTC,CASSRTSGVTQETQYF
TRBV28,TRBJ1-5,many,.,TGTGCCAGCAGTTCCCCGCTACGACCGGGGAATCAGCCCCAGCATTTT,CASSSPLRPGNQPQHF
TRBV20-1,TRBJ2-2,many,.,TGCAGTGCTAGAGATAGTTCCACGAACACCGGGGAGCTGTTTTTT,CSARDSSTNTGELFF
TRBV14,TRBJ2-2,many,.,TGTGCCAGCAGCCAAGTTACAGATTTCACCGGGGAGCTGTTTTTT,CASSQVTDFTGELFF
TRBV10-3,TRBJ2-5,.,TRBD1,TGTGCCACCACGGACGTAGTAGGGACAGACCAAGAGACCCAGTACTTC,CATTDVVGTDQETQYF
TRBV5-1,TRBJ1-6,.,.,TGCGCCAGCAGCTTGGGGAGGAATTCACCCCTCCACTTT,CASSLGRNSPLHF
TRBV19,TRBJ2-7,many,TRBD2,TGTGCCAGTAGTATAGGACTAGCGTTCTCCTACGAGCAGTACTTC,CASSIGLAFSYEQYF
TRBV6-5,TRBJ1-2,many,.,TGTGCCAGCAGTTACTCTGTCGCAGGGTCAGGTGGCTACACCTTC,CASSYSVAGSGGYTF
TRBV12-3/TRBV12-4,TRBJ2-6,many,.,TGTGCCAGCAGTTCCCGGGAGTCTGGGGCCAACGTCCTGACTTTC,CASSSRESGANVLTF
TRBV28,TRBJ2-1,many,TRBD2,TGTGCCAGCAGTTTATTAGGGACTAGCGTTTTAAATGAGCAGTTCTTC,CASSLLGTSVLNEQFF
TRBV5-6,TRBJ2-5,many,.,TGTGCCAGCAGCCGGAACAGGTTGCCAGAGACCCAGTACTTC,CASSRNRLPETQYF
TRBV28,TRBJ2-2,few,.,.,CASSTGYGYTFGSGTTGELFF
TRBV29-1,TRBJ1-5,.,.,TGCAGCGTTACCCCGACAGATCCCAATCAGCCCCAGCATTTT,CSVTPTDPNQPQHF
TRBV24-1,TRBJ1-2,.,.,TGTGCCACCAGTGACCGGAAGGGGAGGACCGGCTACACCTTC,CATSDRKGRTGYTF
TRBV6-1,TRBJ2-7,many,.,TGTGCCAGCAGAAGGGACTTCTCCTCCTACGAGCAGTACTTC,CASRRDFSSYEQYF
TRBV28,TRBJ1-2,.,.,TGTGCCAGCAGTTTAGGAGGGAGGCGGTATGGCTACACCTTC,CASSLGGRRYGYTF
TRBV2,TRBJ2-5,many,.,TGTGCCAGCTGGTCACAGACCCAGTACTTC,CASWSQTQYF
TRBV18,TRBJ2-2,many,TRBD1,TGTGCCAGCTCACGACAGGGGGAGTGGACCGGGGAGCTGTTTTTT,CASSRQGEWTGELFF
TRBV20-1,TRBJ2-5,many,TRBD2,TGCAGTGCGAATACCGGGACTAGGCTCCCCAGGACCCAGTACTTC,CSANTGTRLPRTQYF
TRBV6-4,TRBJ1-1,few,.,TGTGCCTCTCTCACTAACACTGAAGCTTTCTTT,CASLTNTEAFF
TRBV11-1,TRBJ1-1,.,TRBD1,TGTGCCAGCAGCTTAGCGCCAGGGGGGCTTTTTAACACTGAAGCTTTCTTT,CASSLAPGGLFNTEAFF
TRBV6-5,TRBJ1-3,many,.,TGTGCCAGCAGTTACCGTGATATCTCTGGAAACACCATATATTTT,CASSYRDISGNTIYF
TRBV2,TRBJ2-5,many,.,TGTGCCAGCAGTCAGGATTTTCAAGAGACCCAGTACTTC,CASSQDFQETQYF
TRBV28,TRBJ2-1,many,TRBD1,TGTGCCATCTCCCCGGGACAGGGATTCCAGTTCTTC,CAISPGQGFQFF
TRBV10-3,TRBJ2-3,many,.,TGTGCCATCAATGACAAGAACAGCGGGACAGATACGCAGTATTTT,CAINDKNSGTDTQYF
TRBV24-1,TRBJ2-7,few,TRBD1,TGTGCCACCAGTGATCCGGGACAGGGGTTTCCCTACGAGCAGTACTTC,CATSDPGQGFPYEQYF
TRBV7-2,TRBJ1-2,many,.,TGTGCCAGCAGCTTAGACAGGGTAACGGGCTACACCTTC,CASSLDRVTGYTF
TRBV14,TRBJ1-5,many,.,TGTGCCAGCAGACACCACTACTATAGCAATCAGCCCCAGCATTTT,CASRHHYYSNQPQHF
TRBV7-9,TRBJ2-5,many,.,TGTGCCAGCAGCTTTGGCCTAGGTACCCGGCAAGAGACCCAGTACTTC,CASSFGLGTRQETQYF
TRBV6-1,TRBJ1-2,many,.,TGTGCCAGCAGTGAAGCGTGGGGGTCTTGGGGCTACACCTTC,CASSEAWGSWGYTF
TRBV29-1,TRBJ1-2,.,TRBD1,TGCAGCGTGGGAGACAGGGGAAATGGGTATGGCTACACCTTC,CSVGDRGNGYGYTF
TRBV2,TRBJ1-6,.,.,TGTGCCAGCAGTGAACGGCGGACGAATTCACCCCTCCACTTT,CASSERRTNSPLHF
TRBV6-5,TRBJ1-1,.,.,TGTGCCAGCAGTTATGCCAAGCGGGGGAAGGCTGAAGCTTTCTTT,CASSYAKRGKAEAFF
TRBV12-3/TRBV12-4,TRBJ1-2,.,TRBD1,TGTGCCAGCAGGATCGGACAGGGGGCTGGCTACACCTTC,CASRIGQGAGYTF
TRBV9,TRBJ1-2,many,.,TGTGCCAGCAGCGCGAGGGGGAGAGACTATGGCTACACCTTC,CASSARGRDYGYTF
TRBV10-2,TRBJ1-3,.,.,TGCGCCAGCAGTGTGGTGCTTTTGGGCTCTGGAAACACCATATATTTT,CASSVVLLGSGNTIYF
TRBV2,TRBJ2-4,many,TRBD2,TGTGCCAGCAGTGAAACCCGGGACTACGAGTGGGCCAAAAACATTCAGTACTTC,CASSETRDYEWAKNIQYF
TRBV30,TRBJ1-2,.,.,TGTGCCTGGAGTGTACGGGCAGGGGCCTTCTATGGCTACACCTTC,CAWSVRAGAFYGYTF
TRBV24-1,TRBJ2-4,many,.,TGTGCCACCAGTGACCGGACAGTGTCCAAAAACATTCAGTACTTC,CATSDRTVSKNIQYF
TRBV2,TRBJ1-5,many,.,TGTGCCAGCTCGGGTTTAGGTCAGCCCCAGCATTTT,CASSGLGQPQHF
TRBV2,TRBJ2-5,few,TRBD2,TGTGCCAGCAGTGTGCCGGGACTAGCAGAAGAGACCCAGTACTTC,CASSVPGLAEETQYF
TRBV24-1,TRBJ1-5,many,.,TGTGCCACCAGTGACCGCTCTAGGCAGCCCCAGCATTTT,CATSDRSRQPQHF
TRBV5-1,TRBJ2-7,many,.,TGCGCCAGCAGCTTGATATTGAGCTCCTACGAGCAGTACTTC,CASSLILSSYEQYF
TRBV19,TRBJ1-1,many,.,TGTGCCAGTAGTCACAACCACCAGGAGATGAGTGAAGCTTTCTTT,CASSHNHQEMSEAFF
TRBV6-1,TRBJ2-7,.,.,TGTGCCAGCTGCTTTGAGGTAGCGGCGAGCTCCTACGAGCAGTACTTC,CASCFEVAASSYEQYF